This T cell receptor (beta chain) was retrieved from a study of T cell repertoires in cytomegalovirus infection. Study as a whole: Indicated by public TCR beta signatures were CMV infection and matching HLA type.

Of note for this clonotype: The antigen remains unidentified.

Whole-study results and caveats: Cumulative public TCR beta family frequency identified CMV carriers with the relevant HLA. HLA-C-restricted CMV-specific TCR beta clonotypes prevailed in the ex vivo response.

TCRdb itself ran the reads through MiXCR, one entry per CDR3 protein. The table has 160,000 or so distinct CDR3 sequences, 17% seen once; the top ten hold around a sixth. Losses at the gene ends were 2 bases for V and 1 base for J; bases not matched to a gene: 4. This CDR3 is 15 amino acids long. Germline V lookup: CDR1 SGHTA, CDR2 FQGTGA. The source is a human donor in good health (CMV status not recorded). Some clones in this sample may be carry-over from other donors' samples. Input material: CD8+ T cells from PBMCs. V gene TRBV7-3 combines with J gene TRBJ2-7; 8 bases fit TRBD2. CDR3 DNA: TGTGCCAGCAGCTTAGAGATAGCGGGGTCCTACGAGCAGTACTTC. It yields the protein CASSLEIAGSYEQYF.